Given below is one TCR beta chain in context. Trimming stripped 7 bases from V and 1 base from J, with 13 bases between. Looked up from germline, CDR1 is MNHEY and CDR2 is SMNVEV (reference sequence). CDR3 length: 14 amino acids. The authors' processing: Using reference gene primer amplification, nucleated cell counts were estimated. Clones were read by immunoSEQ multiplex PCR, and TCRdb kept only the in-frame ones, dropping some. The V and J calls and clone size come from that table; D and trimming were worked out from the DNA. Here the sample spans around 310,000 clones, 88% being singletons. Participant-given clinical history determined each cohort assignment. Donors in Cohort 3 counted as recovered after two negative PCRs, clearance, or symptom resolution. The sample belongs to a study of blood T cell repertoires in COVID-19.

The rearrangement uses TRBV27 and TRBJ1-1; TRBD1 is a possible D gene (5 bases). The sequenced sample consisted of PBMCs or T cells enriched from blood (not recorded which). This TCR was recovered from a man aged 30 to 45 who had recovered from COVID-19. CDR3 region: CASTKHRTNTEAFF. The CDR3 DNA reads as TGTGCCAGCACGAAACACAGGACGAACACTGAAGCTTTCTTT.